This TCR beta chain was recovered during a study of shared clonotypes between healthy human individuals. V lost 3 bases and J lost 4; bases outside the gene matches: 8. CDR1 SGHRS and CDR2 YFSETQ come from the germline V gene. The CDR3 runs 15 residues. Some clones are missing from TCRdb's copy, which holds only in-frame ones; the method was immunoSEQ multiplex PCR. Here the sample spans some 2.4 million clones, 80% to 95% being singletons. V usage is TRBV5-1 and J usage is TRBJ2-3; TRBD2 matches at 7 bases. Sequenced: naive CD4+ T cells from PBMCs. The subset was: CD45RA+ positively selected. The TCR originated in a man younger than 35 in good health. Some clones in this sample may be carry-over from other donors' samples. The CDR3 region is CASSSQSTSADTQYF. The CDR3 coding sequence is TGCGCCAGCAGCTCACAATCCACTAGCGCAGATACGCAGTATTTT.